This T cell receptor (beta chain) was documented in a study of shared clonotypes between healthy human individuals. General study points: Across a handful of donors, naive CD4 shared around 5.4%, naive CD8 less than 4%, memory CD4 2% to 2.5%, memory CD8 0.4% to 0.5%.

Repertoires were generated with immunoSEQ multiplex PCR, while TCRdb's copy carries only in-frame clones and drops some. The sample holds a few million clones, more than 80% seen once. About this clone itself: What it binds is not known.

The CDR3 totals 13 residues. Germline assignment: CDR1 SGHKS and CDR2 YYEKEE (reference sequence). The V and J ends lost 1 base and 8 bases respectively, with 7 bases between them. The healthy adult donors were HIV-negative and reported no recent acute infections or vaccinations. Every donor was a Caucasian adult from Nashville, Tennessee. Naive CD45RA+ and memory CD45RA-negative subsets were split from CD4+ cells. What was sequenced was naive CD4+ T cells sorted from blood. The subset here: CD45RA+ positively selected. The gene calls are TRBV5-5 and TRBJ1-6; no definite D call. The TCR comes from a man aged 18 to 35 in good health. This chain's CDR3 is CASSLSVDSPLHF. The CDR3 coding sequence is TGTGCCAGCAGCTTGTCCGTGGATTCACCCCTCCACTTT.